This T cell receptor (beta chain) was recovered during a study of response to subunit inactivated influenza vaccine. This clonotype was counted many times. In TCRdb, the RT-PCR reads were re-called with MiXCR into one record per CDR3 protein. The repertoire holds about 570,000 distinct CDR3 sequences, with 12% as singletons. In germline, CDR1 is SEHNR, CDR2 FQNEAQ (reference sequence). The CDR3 totals 13 residues. Trimming removed 6 bases from V and 2 bases from J, with 11 bases in between. The sequencing here drew on PBMCs from blood, taken on the day of vaccination. The source is a man aged 50 to 59 who received an inactivated influenza vaccine. This rearrangement joins TRBV7-9 to TRBJ2-7; a weak D match, TRBD2 (5 bases). DNA of the CDR3: TGTGCCAGCAGTTTATCGGGGACCTACGAGCAGTACTTC. This codes for CASSLSGTYEQYF.